This is a list of T cell receptor beta chains from one sample in a study of shared clonotypes between healthy human individuals. This table comes from immunoSEQ multiplex PCR, and its TCRdb copy is limited to in-frame clones, with some not included. The data hold about 2 million clones, with roughly 94% observed a single time. Sequenced sample: naive CD4+ T cells sorted from blood. The receptors shown here come from a young man in good health. Both conserved end residues are part of each CDR3. The order of the fields is clone size, V gene, D gene, J gene, CDR3 protein, CDR3 DNA. A D gene is named only where the DNA matches it firmly. Part of the rows lack a size; the others show once, few, many or a class for expanded clones.

clone_size: -
v_call: TRBV2
d_call: TRBD2
j_call: TRBJ2-7
cdr3_aa: CASSDGTSGVSEQYF
cdr3_nt: TGTGCCAGCAGTGACGGGACTAGCGGGGTCAGCGAGCAGTACTTC

clone_size: -
v_call: TRBV9
d_call: -
j_call: TRBJ2-1
cdr3_aa: CASSGYNEQFF
cdr3_nt: TGTGCCAGCAGTGGGTACAATGAGCAGTTCTTC

clone_size: -
v_call: TRBV29-1
d_call: -
j_call: TRBJ2-7
cdr3_aa: CSVTRDLSSYEQYF
cdr3_nt: TGCAGCGTGACCCGGGACTTGAGCTCCTACGAGCAGTACTTC

clone_size: -
v_call: TRBV4-1
d_call: TRBD1
j_call: TRBJ2-1
cdr3_aa: CASSRGQGTGAYNEQFF
cdr3_nt: TGCGCCAGCAGCCGGGGCCAGGGGACAGGGGCCTACAATGAGCAGTTCTTC

clone_size: -
v_call: TRBV6-5
d_call: -
j_call: TRBJ2-3
cdr3_aa: CASSYSGPGTDTQYF
cdr3_nt: TGTGCCAGCAGTTACTCGGGGCCAGGCACAGATACGCAGTATTTT

clone_size: once
v_call: TRBV19
d_call: TRBD1
j_call: TRBJ1-4
cdr3_aa: CASSIRQGPNEKLFF
cdr3_nt: TGTGCCAGTAGTATAAGACAGGGTCCTAATGAAAAACTGTTTTTT

clone_size: -
v_call: TRBV7-9
d_call: TRBD1
j_call: TRBJ2-7
cdr3_aa: CASSLGTGGLKRLEQYF
cdr3_nt: TGTGCCAGCAGCCTAGGGACAGGGGGCCTCAAAAGGCTCGAGCAGTACTTC

clone_size: -
v_call: TRBV5-1
d_call: -
j_call: TRBJ2-5
cdr3_aa: CASSEGPYQETQYF
cdr3_nt: TGCGCCAGCAGCGAGGGGCCTTACCAAGAGACCCAGTACTTC

clone_size: -
v_call: TRBV2
d_call: -
j_call: TRBJ2-7
cdr3_aa: CASKLDGGVYEQYF
cdr3_nt: TGTGCCAGCAAACTGGACGGCGGGGTCTACGAGCAGTACTTC

clone_size: -
v_call: TRBV12-5
d_call: -
j_call: TRBJ2-5
cdr3_aa: CASVTPRGHGETQYF
cdr3_nt: TGTGCTAGTGTCACCCCACGGGGGCACGGGGAGACCCAGTACTTC

clone_size: -
v_call: TRBV29-1
d_call: -
j_call: TRBJ2-2
cdr3_aa: CSVGGLGELFF
cdr3_nt: TGCAGCGTTGGTGGCCTCGGGGAGCTGTTTTTT

clone_size: -
v_call: TRBV6-5
d_call: -
j_call: TRBJ2-1
cdr3_aa: CASKRGWDAYNEQFF
cdr3_nt: TGTGCCAGCAAAAGAGGTTGGGACGCATACAATGAGCAGTTCTTC

clone_size: -
v_call: TRBV5-1
d_call: -
j_call: TRBJ2-7
cdr3_aa: CASSLAKGRVEDEQYF
cdr3_nt: TGCGCCAGCAGCTTGGCCAAGGGCAGGGTTGAGGACGAGCAGTACTTC

clone_size: -
v_call: TRBV2
d_call: -
j_call: TRBJ1-3
cdr3_aa: CASIRDSGNTIYF
cdr3_nt: TGTGCCAGCATAAGGGACTCTGGAAACACCATATATTTT

clone_size: -
v_call: TRBV4-3
d_call: -
j_call: TRBJ1-6
cdr3_aa: CASSQARGNNSPLHF
cdr3_nt: TGCGCCAGCAGCCAAGCGAGGGGGAATAATTCACCCCTCCACTTT

clone_size: -
v_call: TRBV14
d_call: -
j_call: TRBJ1-6
cdr3_aa: CASSRTEGVGGGRSPLHF
cdr3_nt: TGTGCCAGCAGCAGGACAGAAGGAGTGGGAGGGGGACGTTCACCCCTCCACTTT

clone_size: -
v_call: TRBV5-6
d_call: -
j_call: TRBJ2-7
cdr3_aa: CASSPAGTAGYEQYF
cdr3_nt: TGTGCCAGCAGCCCTGCGGGGACCGCTGGCTACGAGCAGTACTTC

clone_size: -
v_call: TRBV7-2
d_call: -
j_call: TRBJ1-5
cdr3_aa: CASSERGGAQPQHF
cdr3_nt: TGTGCCAGCAGCGAGCGGGGGGGGGCCCAGCCCCAGCATTTT

clone_size: once
v_call: TRBV18
d_call: TRBD1
j_call: TRBJ2-7
cdr3_aa: CASTGTGATYEQYF
cdr3_nt: TGTGCCAGCACCGGGACAGGGGCCACCTACGAGCAGTACTTC

clone_size: once
v_call: TRBV6-5
d_call: -
j_call: TRBJ1-2
cdr3_aa: CASSYKGGAGNYGYTF
cdr3_nt: TGTGCCAGCAGTTACAAGGGGGGGGCAGGGAACTATGGCTACACCTTC

clone_size: -
v_call: TRBV4-1
d_call: -
j_call: TRBJ1-5
cdr3_aa: CASSLGVLVNEPQHF
cdr3_nt: TGCGCCAGCAGCCTTGGGGTTTTGGTTAACGAGCCCCAGCATTTT

clone_size: -
v_call: TRBV6-5
d_call: TRBD1
j_call: TRBJ2-3
cdr3_aa: CASSYSDRGNTQYF
cdr3_nt: TGTGCCAGCAGTTACTCGGACAGGGGTAATACGCAGTATTTT

clone_size: -
v_call: TRBV2
d_call: TRBD1
j_call: TRBJ2-3
cdr3_aa: CASRTGGVVVDTQYF
cdr3_nt: TGTGCCAGCAGGACAGGGGGAGTAGTAGTAGATACGCAGTATTTT

clone_size: -
v_call: TRBV9
d_call: -
j_call: TRBJ1-1
cdr3_aa: CASSPLGGNTEAFF
cdr3_nt: TGTGCCAGCAGCCCCCTAGGCGGGAACACTGAAGCTTTCTTT

clone_size: few
v_call: TRBV5-6
d_call: -
j_call: TRBJ2-2
cdr3_aa: CASSLLFGHTGELFF
cdr3_nt: TGTGCCAGCAGCTTGCTGTTTGGACACACCGGGGAGCTGTTTTTT

clone_size: -
v_call: TRBV6-5
d_call: -
j_call: TRBJ2-7
cdr3_aa: CASSYFNDPGPSF
cdr3_nt: TGTGCCAGCAGTTACTTCAACGATCCGGGACCCTCCTTC

clone_size: -
v_call: TRBV11-3
d_call: TRBD1
j_call: TRBJ2-7
cdr3_aa: CASSLDRDRGPLYF
cdr3_nt: TGTGCCAGCAGCTTAGATCGGGACAGGGGTCCCCTGTACTTC

clone_size: once
v_call: TRBV10-3
d_call: -
j_call: TRBJ1-4
cdr3_aa: CAIRPDTINEKLFF
cdr3_nt: TGTGCCATCAGACCAGACACGATTAATGAAAAACTGTTTTTT

clone_size: -
v_call: TRBV10-3
d_call: -
j_call: TRBJ1-3
cdr3_aa: CAISEPAGRFSGNTIYF
cdr3_nt: TGTGCCATCAGTGAGCCAGCAGGACGGTTCTCTGGAAACACCATATATTTT

clone_size: once
v_call: TRBV5-1
d_call: -
j_call: TRBJ1-1
cdr3_aa: CASSFGQLTNTEAFF
cdr3_nt: TGCGCCAGCAGCTTTGGGCAGCTTACGAACACTGAAGCTTTCTTT

clone_size: -
v_call: TRBV7-9
d_call: -
j_call: TRBJ1-2
cdr3_aa: CASSSGGGDGYTF
cdr3_nt: TGTGCCAGCAGCTCCGGGGGGGGAGATGGCTACACCTTC

clone_size: -
v_call: TRBV7-2
d_call: TRBD1
j_call: TRBJ2-5
cdr3_aa: CASSYGQGQETQYF
cdr3_nt: TGTGCCAGCAGCTATGGACAGGGCCAAGAGACCCAGTACTTC

clone_size: -
v_call: TRBV6-6
d_call: -
j_call: TRBJ1-1
cdr3_aa: CASSYHESRNTEAFF
cdr3_nt: TGTGCCAGCAGTTACCACGAGTCAAGAAACACTGAAGCTTTCTTT

clone_size: -
v_call: TRBV5-1
d_call: -
j_call: TRBJ2-2
cdr3_aa: CASSWVETARELFF
cdr3_nt: TGCGCCAGCAGCTGGGTTGAGACCGCGCGGGAGCTGTTTTTT

clone_size: -
v_call: TRBV19
d_call: TRBD2
j_call: TRBJ2-7
cdr3_aa: CASRRGASGIYEQYF
cdr3_nt: TGTGCCAGTAGACGGGGGGCTAGCGGGATCTACGAGCAGTACTTC

clone_size: -
v_call: TRBV30
d_call: -
j_call: TRBJ1-3
cdr3_aa: CAWSVGGSGNTIYF
cdr3_nt: TGTGCCTGGAGTGTAGGGGGGTCCGGAAACACCATATATTTT

clone_size: -
v_call: TRBV30
d_call: TRBD1
j_call: TRBJ1-3
cdr3_aa: CAWSGNRGSGNTIYF
cdr3_nt: TGTGCCTGGAGTGGGAACAGGGGCTCTGGAAACACCATATATTTT

clone_size: once
v_call: TRBV11-2
d_call: -
j_call: TRBJ1-5
cdr3_aa: CASSPTVSNQPQHF
cdr3_nt: TGTGCCAGCAGCCCGACAGTCAGCAATCAGCCCCAGCATTTT

clone_size: once
v_call: TRBV9
d_call: -
j_call: TRBJ1-2
cdr3_aa: CASSVEIGSGGYTF
cdr3_nt: TGTGCCAGCAGCGTAGAGATAGGGTCCGGTGGCTACACCTTC

clone_size: -
v_call: TRBV5-8
d_call: -
j_call: TRBJ1-2
cdr3_aa: CASSLGLFDGYTF
cdr3_nt: TGTGCCAGCAGCTTGGGCCTGTTTGATGGCTACACCTTC

clone_size: -
v_call: TRBV6-5
d_call: -
j_call: TRBJ1-3
cdr3_aa: CASSYSQPRSGNTIYF
cdr3_nt: TGTGCCAGCAGTTACTCGCAGCCTCGCTCTGGAAACACCATATATTTT

clone_size: -
v_call: TRBV5-1
d_call: TRBD1
j_call: TRBJ2-7
cdr3_aa: CASNRDSGGSYEQYF
cdr3_nt: TGCGCCAGCAATAGGGACAGCGGCGGGTCCTACGAGCAGTACTTC

clone_size: -
v_call: TRBV10-2
d_call: -
j_call: TRBJ1-2
cdr3_aa: CASSERAGFDYGYTF
cdr3_nt: TGCGCCAGCAGTGAGAGGGCAGGGTTTGACTATGGCTACACCTTC

clone_size: once
v_call: TRBV19
d_call: -
j_call: TRBJ2-1
cdr3_aa: CASSIPYNEQFF
cdr3_nt: TGTGCCAGTAGTATACCCTACAATGAGCAGTTCTTC

clone_size: -
v_call: TRBV10-3
d_call: -
j_call: TRBJ2-5
cdr3_aa: CAISETGQETQYF
cdr3_nt: TGTGCCATCAGTGAGACTGGGCAAGAGACCCAGTACTTC